The 23 T cell receptor beta chains given below trace back to one sample, sequenced in a study of blood T cell repertoires in COVID-19. Sequenced by immunoSEQ multiplex PCR; TCRdb stores in-frame clones only, minus some. The top ten hold about 3% of the sample, which has hundreds of thousands of clones, 88% seen once. Sequenced: PBMCs or T cells enriched from blood (not recorded which). These TCRs come from a woman aged 45-65 years who had recovered from COVID-19.

This chain links TRBV5-1 with TRBJ1-4; 9 bases line up with TRBD1. The CDR3 loop spans 17 amino acids. CDR1 is SGHRS, CDR2 YFSETQ, per germline. Unmatched junction bases numbered 8, after V lost 5 bases and J lost 0 bases. CDR3 nucleotide sequence: TGCGCCAGCAGAAAGGGACAGGGTACCGCAACTAATGAAAAACTGTTTTTT. It specifies CASRKGQGTATNEKLFF.

The rearrangement uses TRBV7-2 and TRBJ2-7, with 10 bases that match TRBD2. V was clipped by 1 base and J by 2 bases; unmatched bases: 2. The CDR3 spans 15 residues. The V gene's germline CDR1 is SGHTA and CDR2 FQGNSA. The CDR3 DNA reads TGTGCCAGCAGCTTAGAACTAGCGGGGACCTACGAGCAGTACTTC. It codes for CASSLELAGTYEQYF.

This clone has more than one count but fewer than ten. The chain's CDR3 is CSVVDSINQPQHF. CDR3 DNA: TGCAGCGTTGTGGACAGCATCAATCAGCCCCAGCATTTT. The chain couples TRBV29-1 to TRBJ1-5; a weak D match, TRBD1 (6 bases). The germline V and J ends were trimmed by 4 bases and 3 bases, with 10 bases remaining between them. Germline V gene lookup returns CDR1 SQVTM and CDR2 ANQGSEA. The CDR3 is 13 amino acids.

The rearrangement uses TRBV15 and TRBJ1-6; unclear D gene. From germline, CDR1 is LNHNV and CDR2 YYDKDF (reference sequence). V was shortened by 5 bases and J by 6 bases, with 20 bases between the two germline ends. The CDR3 consists of 17 residues. The CDR3 reads CATSPPQRVTSNSPLHF. The CDR3 nucleotides are TGTGCCACCAGCCCACCCCAGCGGGTGACCAGTAATTCACCCCTCCACTTT.

This chain joins TRBV20-1 and TRBJ1-2; D may be TRBD1 (5 bases). The germline V gene encodes CDR1 DFQATT and CDR2 SNEGSKA (reference sequence). The V end was cut by 3 bases, the J end by 2 bases, with 13 bases between. The length of the CDR3 is 14 residues. CDR3 sequence: CSASLQVENYGYTF. DNA for the CDR3: TGCAGTGCTAGTTTACAGGTTGAGAACTATGGCTACACCTTC.

The rearrangement links TRBV6-5 to TRBJ1-1, with TRBD1 matching 8 bases. CDR3 length: 14 amino acids. Germline V lookup: CDR1 MNHEY, CDR2 SVGAGI. Trimming at V came to 7 bases and at J to 10 bases, leaving 14 bases not matched to a gene. This CDR3 is CASTPYSDRERAFF. The CDR3 DNA reads as TGTGCCAGCACCCCTTATTCGGACAGGGAGAGAGCTTTCTTT.

The chain has TRBV2 and TRBJ1-4; D is ambiguous. The length of the CDR3 is 15 residues. The germline CDR1 and CDR2 sequences are SNHLY and FYNNEI. V lost 4 bases and J lost 1, with 10 bases in between. The CDR3 bases are TGTGCCAGCAGTGTAGGTAGCGGAACTAATGAAAAACTGTTTTTT. Its protein is CASSVGSGTNEKLFF.

The V gene is TRBV5-4, the J gene TRBJ1-1; maybe TRBD1 (6 bases). The CDR3 runs to 15 residues. V was shortened by 4 bases and J by 3 bases, with 16 bases between the two germline ends. CDR1 is SGHNT, CDR2 YYREEE, per germline (reference sequence). For the CDR3, the DNA is TGTGCCAGCAGCAGGCGTTTCAGGGGCGACACTGAAGCTTTCTTT. This gives the protein CASSRRFRGDTEAFF.

This chain links TRBV6-2 or TRBV6-3 with TRBJ2-3; 8 bases match TRBD2. In germline, CDR1 is MNHEY, CDR2 SVGEGT. The length of the CDR3 is 16 residues. V was clipped by 5 bases and J by 3 bases; unmatched bases: 10. The CDR3 spells CASSSGSPSWTDTQYF. CDR3 sequence (DNA): TGTGCCAGCAGTAGCGGGAGCCCTAGCTGGACAGATACGCAGTATTTT.

This chain uses TRBV9 with TRBJ2-3; the D gene is possibly TRBD2 (5 bases). Germline-derived CDR1 and CDR2 are SGDLS and YYNGEE. The V gene lost 4 bases and the J gene lost 6 bases, with 6 bases spanning the gap. This CDR3 comprises 11 residues. CDR3 loop: CASSTRDTQYF. The CDR3, as DNA: TGTGCCAGCAGCACTAGGGATACGCAGTATTTT.

V gene TRBV29-1 combines with J gene TRBJ2-3; no clear D. Per the germline V gene, CDR1 is SQVTM and CDR2 is ANQGSEA. The CDR3 has 14 amino acids. Trimming took 3 bases from V and 4 from J, leaving 14 bases between them. The CDR3 loop reads CSVDRVPAPDTQYF. CDR3 DNA: TGCAGCGTTGACCGGGTCCCAGCGCCAGATACGCAGTATTTT.

The table lists this clone with a few counts. The chain couples TRBV7-9 to TRBJ2-7, with TRBD1 as a possible D gene (6 bases). V was pared by 5 bases and J by 0 bases, with 14 bases between. There are 15 residues in the CDR3. CDR1 and CDR2 from the germline V gene are SEHNR and FQNEAQ (reference sequence). The CDR3 DNA reads as TGTGCCAGCAGCACAGGGACAAAGAGCTCCTACGAGCAGTACTTC. Translating gives CASSTGTKSSYEQYF.

The genes are TRBV9 and TRBJ2-1; 15 nucleotides line up with TRBD2. J gave up 7 bases and V 4 bases, and 12 bases lay outside the gene matches. The V gene's germline CDR1 is SGDLS and CDR2 YYNGEE. CDR3 length: 18 residues. CDR3 nucleotide sequence: TGTGCCAGCAGCCCACGTCCCCTGGGACTAGCGGGAGGTAATGAGCAGTTCTTC. This codes for CASSPRPLGLAGGNEQFF.

The rearrangement uses TRBV3-1 (or the pseudogene TRBV3-2) and TRBJ1-3; maybe TRBD1 (5 bases). This CDR3 comprises 15 residues. Trimming removed 7 bases from V and 1 base from J, with 14 bases in between. The V gene's germline CDR1 is LGHDT and CDR2 YNNKEL (reference sequence). CDR3 in amino acids: CASTRGGASGNTIYF. The CDR3, as DNA: TGTGCCAGCACCCGAGGAGGGGCTTCTGGAAACACCATATATTTT.

This clone was recorded a few times. The chain has TRBV19 and TRBJ1-1, with D tentatively TRBD1 (6 bases). Germline V gene sequence: CDR1 LNHDA, CDR2 SQIVND (reference sequence). V dropped 5 bases and J dropped 1 base, with 8 bases sitting between them. The CDR3 has 13 amino acids. The CDR3 coding sequence is TGTGCCAGTAGTTCGGGACAGAACACTGAAGCTTTCTTT. Translation: CASSSGQNTEAFF.

This clone is a singleton in its sample. The rearrangement joins TRBV5-1 to TRBJ2-5, with 8 bases identical to TRBD2. With V trimmed by 2 bases and J by 5 bases, 11 bases remained unmatched. In germline, CDR1 is SGHRS, CDR2 YFSETQ. This CDR3 is built from 16 residues. CDR3 region: CASSFGTSGLVETQYF. The DNA for the CDR3 is TGCGCCAGCAGCTTCGGGACGTCGGGACTAGTCGAGACCCAGTACTTC. Supplemented by reference TRBV5-1 and TRBJ2-5, the full variable domain reads KAGVTQTPRYLIKTRGQQVTLSCSPISGHRSVSWYQQTPGQGLQFLFEYFSETQRNKGNFPGRFSGRQFSNSRSEMNVSTLELGDSALYLCASSFGTSGLVETQYFGPGTRLLVL.

The CDR3 DNA reads as TGTGCCAGCAGCGTAGAGGCAGGGAGGGGGCAGCCCCAGCATTTT. Amino acid sequence: CASSVEAGRGQPQHF. The rearrangement joins TRBV9 to TRBJ1-5; the D gene is possibly TRBD1 (6 bases). Trimming removed 0 bases from V and 7 bases from J, with 14 bases in between. The CDR3 covers 15 residues. Germline V lookup: CDR1 SGDLS, CDR2 YYNGEE.

The V call is TRBV6-5, the J call TRBJ2-1; possibly TRBD2 for D (7 bases). Trimming pared 5 bases from V and 4 bases from J, leaving 15 bases between. CDR3 length: 15 amino acids. The germline V gene has CDR1 MNHEY and CDR2 SVGAGI. DNA of the CDR3: TGTGCCAGCAGTCTAGGGGGGGGACTTTACAATGAGCAGTTCTTC. Protein sequence: CASSLGGGLYNEQFF.

The V call is TRBV14, the J call TRBJ1-2; D is ambiguous. The CDR3 is made up of 13 amino acids. With 2 bases removed from V and 5 bases from J, the gap between germline ends came to 9 bases. Germline CDR1 reads SGHDN; CDR2 reads FVKESK. The CDR3 sequence is CASSQQEQYGYTF. DNA for the CDR3: TGTGCCAGCAGCCAACAAGAACAGTATGGCTACACCTTC.

The rearrangement uses TRBV6-6 and TRBJ2-1, with TRBD2 matching over 10 bases. CDR3 size: 18 residues. CDR1 and CDR2 from the germline V gene are MNHNY and SVGAGI (reference sequence). V shed 5 bases, J shed 5 bases, and the junction held 15 bases outside the gene matches. CDR3 sequence (DNA): TGTGCCAGCAGTCCCCCCCAGGGGCTAGCGGGGGATGACAATGAGCAGTTCTTC. Its translation: CASSPPQGLAGDDNEQFF.

V is TRBV11-1 and J is TRBJ2-1; 13 bases line up with TRBD2. The CDR3 covers 15 residues. The germline V gene has CDR1 SGHAT and CDR2 FQDESV (reference sequence). V trimming: 1 base; J trimming: 7 bases; junction bases outside the gene matches: 1. For the CDR3, the DNA is TGTGCCAGCAGCTTAGAACTAGCGGGAGGGAATGAGCAGTTCTTC. It encodes CASSLELAGGNEQFF.

This clone appeared a few times. CDR3 residues: CASSQNGLAGFSYNEQFF. The DNA for the CDR3 is TGCGCCAGCAGCCAGAACGGACTAGCGGGCTTCTCCTACAATGAGCAGTTCTTC. The J gene is TRBJ2-1, the V gene TRBV4-3; the match to TRBD2 covers 11 bases. CDR3 length equals 18 residues. Germline CDR1 is LGHNA and CDR2 is YSLEER. Trimming at V came to 3 bases and at J to 0 bases, leaving 7 bases not matched to a gene.

The genes are TRBV27 and TRBJ1-6, with a possible D match to TRBD1 (5 bases). Trimming stripped 0 bases from V and 0 bases from J, with 6 bases between. The germline V gene has CDR1 MNHEY and CDR2 SMNVEV (reference sequence). This CDR3 has 16 amino acids. The CDR3 DNA is TGTGCCAGCAGTTTATCGGGACTCTCCTATAATTCACCCCTCCACTTT. Translation: CASSLSGLSYNSPLHF.